This T cell receptor (beta chain) emerged from a study of blood T cell repertoires in COVID-19. Germline V lookup: CDR1 MDHEN, CDR2 SYDVKM. V gave up 5 bases and J gave up 4 bases, with 17 bases separating them. The CDR3 contains 15 residues. Method: immunoSEQ multiplex PCR; TCRdb's copy keeps in-frame clones and lacks some. The data hold around 310,000 clones, with roughly 90% observed a single time. Grouping used clinical history reported by participants in a survey and questionnaire. The sequence was collected from a woman in her 30s who had recovered from COVID-19. The gene calls are TRBV28 and TRBJ1-1; D is perhaps TRBD1 (6 bases). Sequencing used PBMCs or T cells enriched from blood (not recorded which). CDR3 residues: CASSDPGRGSTEAFF. CDR3 sequence (DNA): TGTGCCAGCAGTGACCCAGGGAGGGGGAGCACTGAAGCTTTCTTT.